These 24 T cell receptor beta chains came from one sample sequenced in a study of blood T cell repertoires in COVID-19. The table came from immunoSEQ multiplex PCR; TCRdb's copy has only in-frame clones and leaves some out. The sample lists under 200,000 clones, 65% to 90% occurring once. What was sequenced was peripheral blood. The receptors here all came from a man aged 60 to 75 with acute or convalescent COVID-19.

The gene calls are TRBV18 and TRBJ1-4, with 7 bases matching TRBD1. Trimming cost V 3 bases and J 5 bases; bases outside gene matches: 3. Germline-derived CDR1 and CDR2 are KGHSH and LQKENI. This CDR3 has 14 residues. The CDR3 DNA is TGTGCCAGCTCACCTCGACAGGGCAATGAAAAACTGTTTTTT. Translated: CASSPRQGNEKLFF.

The CDR3 DNA sequence: TGCGCCAGCAGTCCACTATCCTTGGGACAGGGGCTTGGGAACACTGAAGCTTTCTTT. This sequence encodes CASSPLSLGQGLGNTEAFF. V gene TRBV5-1 combines with J gene TRBJ1-1; 10 bases are a match to TRBD1. Germline CDR1 reads SGHRS; CDR2 reads YFSETQ. The length of the CDR3 is 19 residues. Trimming removed 5 bases from V and 1 base from J; junction bases left unmatched: 17.

The J gene is TRBJ1-5, the V gene TRBV2; TRBD1 matches 10 bases. The V gene end was trimmed by 6 bases and the J gene end by 6 bases; junction bases not matched to a gene: 5. This CDR3 comprises 14 residues. The germline V gene has CDR1 SNHLY and CDR2 FYNNEI. The CDR3 DNA reads TGTGCCAGCAGGGGACAGGGGATGGCTCAGCCCCAGCATTTT. It codes for CASRGQGMAQPQHF.

The chain is built from TRBV7-6 and TRBJ1-5; D call uncertain. The CDR3 length is 13 residues. Germline loops: CDR1 SGHVS, CDR2 FNYEAQ. Trimming removed 2 bases at V and 9 bases at J, with 11 bases between. CDR3 residues: CASSLLFPWPQHF. In DNA form, the CDR3 reads TGTGCCAGCAGCTTACTGTTCCCCTGGCCCCAGCATTTT.

This clone was seen only a few times. V is TRBV29-1 and J is TRBJ2-1, with D perhaps TRBD1 (6 bases). The CDR3 length is 13 residues. Trimming removed 7 bases at V and 9 bases at J, with 19 bases between. CDR1 is SQVTM, CDR2 ANQGSEA, per germline. CDR3 region: CSAGTQQLGEQFF. The CDR3 nucleotides read TGCAGCGCCGGGACACAACAATTAGGTGAGCAGTTCTTC.

This clone turned up a few times. This rearrangement joins TRBV4-1 to TRBJ1-3, with 7 positions matching TRBD1. The CDR3 contains 17 residues. Germline V lookup: CDR1 MGHRA, CDR2 YSYEKL. V lost 1 base, J lost 2 bases, and 8 bases stayed unmatched. The CDR3 is CASSQASSRGTGNTIYF. The CDR3 DNA follows: TGCGCCAGCAGCCAAGCCTCCAGCAGGGGGACTGGAAACACCATATATTTT.

Only a few counts were recorded for this clone. The gene calls are TRBV6-5 and TRBJ1-5; 7 bases are a match to TRBD1. This CDR3 is built from 13 residues. Germline CDR1 reads MNHEY; CDR2 reads SVGAGI. V was pared by 8 bases and J by 5 bases, with 6 bases of the junction left unmatched. The CDR3 spells CASQTGADQPQHF. Here the CDR3 DNA reads TGTGCCAGCCAAACAGGGGCCGATCAGCCCCAGCATTTT.

The genes are TRBV9 and TRBJ2-2; D is unclear. CDR1 and CDR2 from the germline V gene are SGDLS and YYNGEE. This CDR3 is 17 amino acids long. The germline V and J ends were trimmed by 0 bases and 2 bases, with 14 bases remaining between them. The CDR3 bases are TGTGCCAGCAGCGTAGTGTCGCGGATTCGTAACACCGGGGAGCTGTTTTTT. It yields the protein CASSVVSRIRNTGELFF.

The rearrangement links TRBV9 to TRBJ1-1; 8 bases align to TRBD1. This CDR3 has 14 residues. The germline CDR1 and CDR2 sequences are SGDLS and YYNGEE. V lost 0 bases to trimming and J lost 7 bases; unmatched junction nucleotides: 5. The CDR3 region is CASSVAGGQGEAFF. CDR3 nucleotides: TGTGCCAGCAGCGTAGCTGGAGGACAGGGTGAAGCTTTCTTT.

The chain has TRBV28 and TRBJ2-7; 8 bases align to TRBD2. Losses at the gene ends were 8 bases for V and 5 bases for J; bases not matched to a gene: 8. CDR1 and CDR2 (germline): MDHEN, SYDVKM. The CDR3 length is 13 residues. Written as DNA, the CDR3 is TGTGCCAGCCAACTGCGGGAGGAGGACGAGCAGTACTTC. Its protein product is CASQLREEDEQYF.

CDR3 DNA: TGTGCCAGTACCCTACAGGGGTCGAATGAGCAGTACTTC. Protein: CASTLQGSNEQYF. The gene calls are TRBV19 and TRBJ2-7, with 7 positions matching TRBD1. Trimming cost V 7 bases and J 7 bases; bases outside gene matches: 10. Germline-derived CDR1 and CDR2 are LNHDA and SQIVND (reference sequence). CDR3 size: 13 residues.

In DNA, the CDR3 is TGTGCCAGCAGCCGAGACAGGGCCTACGAGCAGTACTTC. This sequence encodes CASSRDRAYEQYF. The V and J genes are TRBV6-5 and TRBJ2-7, with TRBD1 matching over 7 bases. CDR3 size: 13 residues. Germline values: CDR1 MNHEY, CDR2 SVGAGI. V lost 6 bases and J lost 2; bases outside the gene matches: 4.

The sample holds many counts of this clone. The rearrangement uses TRBV7-9 and TRBJ2-5; no clear D gene. V shed 1 base and J shed 8 bases, with 11 bases lying between them. The germline V gene encodes CDR1 SEHNR and CDR2 FQNEAQ (reference sequence). The CDR3 spans 13 residues. This CDR3 reads CASSLEVTPTQYF. DNA of the CDR3: TGTGCCAGCAGCTTAGAGGTGACTCCAACCCAGTACTTC.

V usage is TRBV9 and J usage is TRBJ1-3; D uncertain. The CDR3 loop spans 15 amino acids. CDR1 SGDLS and CDR2 YYNGEE come from the germline V gene. V lost 2 bases, J lost 1 base, and 10 bases lay in between. DNA of the CDR3: TGTGCCAGCAGCGTTGGAGCTCAATCTGGAAACACCATATATTTT. The encoded protein is CASSVGAQSGNTIYF.

V gene TRBV3-1 (or the pseudogene TRBV3-2) combines with J gene TRBJ1-3, with TRBD1 as a possible D gene (5 bases). Germline CDR1 LGHDT, CDR2 YNNKEL (reference sequence). Trimming cost V 2 bases and J 0 bases, with 11 bases left between them. The CDR3 totals 16 residues. CDR3 sequence: CASSQLQASSGNTIYF. The DNA for the CDR3 is TGTGCCAGCAGCCAACTACAGGCGTCCTCTGGAAACACCATATATTTT.

This chain joins TRBV7-8 and TRBJ2-7; TRBD1 matches 10 bases. The V and J ends lost 1 base and 3 bases, in that order; junction bases with no gene match: 9. The CDR3 sequence is 17 residues long. Germline CDR1 and CDR2: SGHVS and FQNEAQ. CDR3 nucleotide sequence: TGTGCCAGCAGCTTAGTTGGGCGACAGGGGGCCCTCTACGAGCAGTACTTC. Its protein is CASSLVGRQGALYEQYF.

This sequence joins TRBV20-1 and TRBJ1-5, with TRBD1 as a possible D gene (5 bases). The V gene lost 3 bases and the J gene lost 6 bases, with 9 bases spanning the gap. Germline-derived CDR1 and CDR2 are DFQATT and SNEGSKA (reference sequence). The CDR3 is 12 residues long. CDR3 DNA sequence: TGCAGTGCTAGTCCCGGGGGTCAGCCCCAGCATTTT. This gives the protein CSASPGGQPQHF.

This clone has only a few counts. The genes are TRBV9 and TRBJ2-5, with D unclear. Germline assignment: CDR1 SGDLS and CDR2 YYNGEE. Trimming shortened V by 3 bases and J by 1 base, and 7 bases separated the two germline ends. This CDR3 comprises 13 residues. The CDR3 region has the DNA TGTGCCAGCAGCGGAGCGTCCCAAGAGACCCAGTACTTC. The encoded protein is CASSGASQETQYF.

The table lists this clone with a count of one. The gene calls are TRBV4-1 and TRBJ1-2; 7 bases line up with TRBD1. This CDR3 spans 21 amino acids. The germline V gene encodes CDR1 MGHRA and CDR2 YSYEKL. V dropped 3 bases and J dropped 5; count of bases not matched to a gene: 27. The CDR3 loop reads CASSHVRPQVLLQGNHYGYTF. CDR3 DNA: TGCGCCAGCAGCCACGTACGCCCACAAGTTCTCCTACAGGGGAACCATTATGGCTACACCTTC.

This clone was seen more than once but under ten times. The rearrangement joins TRBV19 to TRBJ1-1; 7 nucleotides align to TRBD1. The CDR3 totals 13 residues. Looked up from germline, CDR1 is LNHDA and CDR2 is SQIVND (reference sequence). V shed 5 bases and J 9 bases; nucleotides not matched to a gene: 9. The CDR3, as DNA: TGTGCCAGTAGTGTTGACATGGGACAGAAAGCTTTCTTT. Translation: CASSVDMGQKAFF.

The V call is TRBV7-2, the J call TRBJ2-3, with 7 positions matching TRBD2. This CDR3 spans 17 amino acids. V shed 2 bases and J 1 base; nucleotides not matched to a gene: 9. Germline lookup yields CDR1 SGHTA and CDR2 FQGNSA. The CDR3 loop is CASSLNLGGRGTDTQYF. For the CDR3, the DNA is TGTGCCAGCAGCTTAAACCTTGGGGGGAGGGGCACAGATACGCAGTATTTT. The variable domain in full, with the rest retrieved from reference TRBV7-2 and TRBJ2-3, is GAGVSQSPSNKVTEKGKDVELRCDPISGHTALYWYRQSLGQGLEFLIYFQGNSAPDKSGLPSDRFSAERTGGSVSTLTIQRTQQEDSAVYLCASSLNLGGRGTDTQYFGPGTRLTVL.

V gene TRBV28 combines with J gene TRBJ1-2; maybe TRBD1 (6 bases). Trimming took off 5 bases at V and 4 bases at J, with 14 bases between the two ends. Germline V CDR1 and CDR2: MDHEN, SYDVKM. The CDR3 sequence is 14 residues long. CDR3 coding DNA: TGTGCCAGCAGTCCCGGACAGAGTCGCTATGGCTACACCTTC. This encodes CASSPGQSRYGYTF.

This clone has more than one count but fewer than ten. The rearrangement joins TRBV30 to TRBJ2-3; the D is unclear. The V gene lost 0 bases and the J gene lost 7 bases, with 11 bases spanning the gap. Germline assignment: CDR1 GTSNPN and CDR2 SVGIG (reference sequence). This CDR3 contains 13 residues. CDR3 coding DNA: TGTGCCTGGAGTGTATCCCCAGTCTATACGCAGTATTTT. Amino acids: CAWSVSPVYTQYF.

J is TRBJ2-5 and V is TRBV5-1, with D hard to call. V gave up 4 bases and J gave up 1 base, with 5 bases separating them. Germline V gene data show CDR1 as SGHRS and CDR2 as YFSETQ. This CDR3 spans 12 amino acids. The CDR3 DNA reads as TGCGCCAGCAGCACCAGCCAAGAGACCCAGTACTTC. This encodes CASSTSQETQYF.